This TCR beta chain is from a study of T cell responses to AZD1222 COVID-19 vaccine (dated by TCRdb to 2020 to 2022). Turning to the overall study: AZD1222 recipients with second doses at about 4 weeks or about 12 weeks were pooled, because spike-specific TCR depth and breadth did not differ between schedules. Trial participants were enrolled by age into 18-55, 56-69 and 70-plus year subgroups, with roughly 160, 29 and 62 TCR-sequenced participants respectively. A total of 230 to 250 trial participants underwent TCR sequencing, of whom some 210 received two doses of AZD1222 and about 25 received two doses of the MenACWY control vaccine.

The sample's time point label, in plain terms: baseline before first vaccination. The vaccinee samples were drawn from two UK trials, COV001 and COV002, one of which was a single-blind randomized controlled phase 2/3 trial testing AZD1222 (ChAdOx1 nCoV-19) in healthy adults. Trial participant PBMC samples were collected at day 0 and day 28 after the second dose for TCRbeta chain sequencing. The CDR3 regions of human TCRbeta chains were analyzed by immunosequencing. The paper's data handling went like this. Repertoire TCRs were checked for matches against a reference library of SARS-CoV-2-specific TCRs that had been generated using the MIRA antigen-specificity platform. Breadth meant the fraction of unique TCRs that were SARS-CoV-2-associated, whereas depth meant the fraction of total T cells that were SARS-CoV-2-associated. Each spike-specific TCR was assigned to its reactive spike region and to a CD4 or CD8 class using the MIRA data. Log10-transformed breadth and depth values were compared by one-way ANOVA with Sidak's multiple comparisons tests. TCRdb stores this immuneACCESS table with in-frame sequences only. Part of the clones is absent; in the studies checked, under half of the shortfall reflects unresolved V genes, and no reason is known for the rest. V and J calls and clone size are as listed in that table; D and trimming were resolved from the DNA. For this sample the table gives over 150,000 clones, of which roughly 92% were detected only once. Together, the top ten hold 10% of the sample.

Between the V and J ends, shortened by 4 bases and 11 bases respectively, the junction contains 11 bases. The CDR3 holds 11 amino acids from the cysteine to the phenylalanine. Just CDR3 DNA is preserved here, 33 bases in frame from base 1. The full study reports these points: Conclusions about previously exposed vaccinees are limited, since just 6 or 7 AZD1222 recipients were seropositive for SARS-CoV-2 at baseline. Spike-specific TCR breadth and depth rose significantly after two AZD1222 doses compared with day 0 and with MenACWY recipients. Because no day 14 peak-response samples were available, the repertoires could be characterized only after the peak T cell response. Epitopes outside the regions mutated in the B.1.351 and B.1.1.7 variants were reportedly recognized by nearly half of the unique spike-specific TCRs. In the small 56-69-year group, the increase in depth fell short of significance, most likely because of low power. Most participants were white British and females outnumbered males, and the authors suggested that clonal diversity may have been underestimated. CD4 TCRs associated with the vaccine covered the entire spike protein, and the dominant responses were in regions 160-218 and 743-854.

Concerning this clone: It has no known antigen specificity. Within one base of it there is no much larger clone, and no base qualities were kept.

The receptor comes from an adult in good health. The chain is assembled from TRBV12-3 or TRBV12-4 and TRBJ1-1; too little of a D gene remains to name it. The sequenced sample was peripheral blood, obtained on day 0 of AZD1222 vaccination. Here the CDR3 is given as CASSSGILAFF. The DNA is as follows: TGTGCCAGCAGTTCAGGCATTTTGGCTTTCTTT.